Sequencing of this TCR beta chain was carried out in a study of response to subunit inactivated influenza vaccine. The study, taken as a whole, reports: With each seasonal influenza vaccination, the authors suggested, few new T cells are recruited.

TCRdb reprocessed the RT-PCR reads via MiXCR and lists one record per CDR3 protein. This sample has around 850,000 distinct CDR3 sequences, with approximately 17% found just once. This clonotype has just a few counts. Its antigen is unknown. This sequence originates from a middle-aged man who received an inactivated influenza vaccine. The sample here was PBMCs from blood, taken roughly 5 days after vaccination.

The CDR3 here is CASSSTNLNTGELFF. The CDR3 DNA reads TGCGCCAGCAGCTCGACAAACTTGAACACCGGGGAGCTGTTTTTT. V gene TRBV5-1 combines with J gene TRBJ2-2; no firm D call. Germline V gene lookup returns CDR1 SGHRS and CDR2 YFSETQ. This CDR3 contains 15 residues. Trimming pared 3 bases from V and 1 base from J, leaving 10 bases between.